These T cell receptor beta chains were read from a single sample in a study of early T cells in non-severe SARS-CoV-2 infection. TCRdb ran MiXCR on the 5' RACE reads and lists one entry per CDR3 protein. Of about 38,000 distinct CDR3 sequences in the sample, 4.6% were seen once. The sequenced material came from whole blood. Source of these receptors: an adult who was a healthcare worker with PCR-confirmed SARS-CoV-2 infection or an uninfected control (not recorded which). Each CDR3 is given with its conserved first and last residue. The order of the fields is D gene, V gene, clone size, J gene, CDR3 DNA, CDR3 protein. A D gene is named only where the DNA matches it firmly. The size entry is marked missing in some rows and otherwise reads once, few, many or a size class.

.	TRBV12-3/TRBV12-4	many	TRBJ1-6	TGTGCCAGCAGTCCCGGAACTCTTTCACCCCTCCACTTT	CASSPGTLSPLHF
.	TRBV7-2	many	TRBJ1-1	TGTGCCAGCAGCTTTAGGGGTCGGAACACTGAAGCTTTCTTT	CASSFRGRNTEAFF
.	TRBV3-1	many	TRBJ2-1	TGTGCCAGCAGCCAAGATGAGGCGGGGGCGTACAATGAGCAGTTCTTC	CASSQDEAGAYNEQFF
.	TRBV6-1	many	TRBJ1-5	TGTGCCAGCAGCGCCAACCAGGCTAGCAATCAGCCCCAGCATTTT	CASSANQASNQPQHF
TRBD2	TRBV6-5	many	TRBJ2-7	TGTGCCAGCAGTTACTCCGCCCGGGCTAGCGGTCCCTACGAGCAGTACTTC	CASSYSARASGPYEQYF
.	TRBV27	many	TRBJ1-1	TGTGCCAGCAGTCCACTGTTTAACACTGAAGCTTTCTTT	CASSPLFNTEAFF
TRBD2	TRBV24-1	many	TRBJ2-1	TGTGCCACCAGTGATCCGGCGGGGGGGAATGAGCAGTTCTTC	CATSDPAGGNEQFF
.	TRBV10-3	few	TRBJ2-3	TGTGCCATCAGTGAGTCGACTGGGACTAGCACAGATACGCAGTATTTT	CAISESTGTSTDTQYF
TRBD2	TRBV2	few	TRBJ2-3	TGTGCCAGCAGCCAATCAAATAGCGGGGGGGTCAGCACAGATACGCAGTATTTT	CASSQSNSGGVSTDTQYF
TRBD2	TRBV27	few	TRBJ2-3	TGTGCCAGCAGTGGCAGCGGGGGACTGCTCACAGATACGCAGTATTTT	CASSGSGGLLTDTQYF
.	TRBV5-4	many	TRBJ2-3	TGTGCCAGCAGCGAGGGACCTGGCACAGATACGCAGTATTTT	CASSEGPGTDTQYF
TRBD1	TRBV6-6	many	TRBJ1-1	TGTGCCAGCAGTACCGGACAGGGCCCTGAAGCTTTCTTT	CASSTGQGPEAFF
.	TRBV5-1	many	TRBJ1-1	TGCGCCAGCAGCTTGGAAGACAGCGCTAACACTGAAGCTTTCTTT	CASSLEDSANTEAFF
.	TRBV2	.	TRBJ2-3	TGTGCCAGCAGTCCCGATCTAGATACGCAGTATTTT	CASSPDLDTQYF
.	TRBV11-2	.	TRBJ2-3	TGTGCCAGCAGCGGATATAACAGGGTGGGGGATACGCAGTATTTT	CASSGYNRVGDTQYF
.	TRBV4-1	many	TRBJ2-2	TGCGCCAGCAGCCAAGACGTGCGGTTGAACACCGGGGAGCTGTTTTTT	CASSQDVRLNTGELFF
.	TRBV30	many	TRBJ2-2	TGTGCCTGGAAAGGAGACCAGGACACCGGGGAGCTGTTTTTT	CAWKGDQDTGELFF
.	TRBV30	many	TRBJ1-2	TGTGCCTGGAGGAAGCACGGAAACTATGGCTACACCTTC	CAWRKHGNYGYTF
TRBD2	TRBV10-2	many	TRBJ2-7	TGCGCCAGCAGTGTTAGCGGGGGTAACGAGCAGTACTTC	CASSVSGGNEQYF
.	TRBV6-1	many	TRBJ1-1	TGTGCCAGCCCCTCTGGGGCGGCTATGAACACTGAAGCTTTCTTT	CASPSGAAMNTEAFF
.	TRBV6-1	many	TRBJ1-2	TGTGCCATACGATTTTCGGGGCCTAACTATGGCTACACCTTC	CAIRFSGPNYGYTF
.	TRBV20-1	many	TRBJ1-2	TGCAGTGCTACACCTACCGGGACGGGTGGCTACACCTTC	CSATPTGTGGYTF
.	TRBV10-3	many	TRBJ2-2	TGTGCCATCAGTGAGTTCCAGGGCCTGGACACCGGGGAGCTGTTTTTT	CAISEFQGLDTGELFF